The next 20 T cell receptor beta chains were all read from a single sample in a study of beta chain features in type 1 diabetes. Their recognized antigens are unknown. Findings of the study overall: Shortening of TCRB CDR3s, moderate but significant, appeared in all four CD4+ subsets of Type 1 diabetes patients.

The isolated RNA, all of it, was reverse transcribed, so expressed TCRB transcripts were what got sequenced. Sequenced by immunoSEQ multiplex PCR; TCRdb stores in-frame clones only, minus some. The sample includes around 250,000 clones, around 14% seen only once; the top ten take almost 0.02%. Input material: naive CD4+ T cells from blood. The receptors here all came from a young man with type 1 diabetes.

This clone was counted only a few times. The CDR3 sequence is CASSRLGLAGEDTQYF. The CDR3 DNA is TGTGCCAGCAGTCGACTTGGACTAGCGGGTGAGGATACGCAGTATTTT. This chain links TRBV27 with TRBJ2-3, with 11 bases matching TRBD2. The CDR3 length is 16 residues. V lost 5 bases to trimming and J lost 6 bases; unmatched junction nucleotides: 10. Looked up from germline, CDR1 is MNHEY and CDR2 is SMNVEV (reference sequence).

This clone was observed a handful of times. The chain uses TRBV6-5 and TRBJ2-5; tentative D call: TRBD2 (5 bases). Trimming removed 2 bases from V and 0 bases from J, with 7 bases in between. CDR3 length: 14 residues. Per the germline V gene, CDR1 is MNHEY and CDR2 is SVGAGI. The CDR3 DNA reads TGTGCCAGCAGTTACACGGGGTACCAAGAGACCCAGTACTTC. Its protein product is CASSYTGYQETQYF.

The rearrangement joins TRBV5-1 to TRBJ2-5; 7 nucleotides agree with TRBD2. V gave up 1 base and J gave up 1 base; unmatched junction bases: 1. Germline assignment: CDR1 SGHRS and CDR2 YFSETQ. The CDR3 has 14 residues. CDR3 loop: CASSLSSGQETQYF. In DNA form, the CDR3 reads TGCGCCAGCAGCTTGTCTAGCGGCCAAGAGACCCAGTACTTC.

The rearrangement joins TRBV20-1 to TRBJ2-5; D uncertain. The CDR3 is 10 amino acids. Germline V gene data show CDR1 as DFQATT and CDR2 as SNEGSKA (reference sequence). The V end was cut by 6 bases, the J end by 11 bases, with 13 bases between. CDR3 DNA sequence: TGCAGTGCCCTTGGCTCCAAGCAGTACTTC. Translating gives CSALGSKQYF.

This clone was seen a few times. V and J are TRBV19 and TRBJ2-7; TRBD2 matches at 11 bases. V gave up 4 bases and J gave up 4 bases; unmatched junction bases: 6. Germline V gives CDR1 LNHDA, CDR2 SQIVND (reference sequence). This CDR3 has 15 amino acids. The CDR3 DNA reads TGTGCCAGTAGTAACGGACTAGCGGGCCCATACGAGCAGTACTTC. Translated, it gives CASSNGLAGPYEQYF.

The chain couples TRBV5-1 to TRBJ1-2; perhaps TRBD1 as D (6 bases). V gave up 4 bases and J gave up 5 bases, with 12 bases separating them. The CDR3 consists of 13 residues. CDR1 and CDR2 (germline): SGHRS, YFSETQ. Here the CDR3 DNA reads TGCGCCAGCAGCGGCCGGACAGCATATGGCTACACCTTC. Translating it yields CASSGRTAYGYTF.

This chain joins TRBV5-1 and TRBJ1-5, with a possible D match to TRBD1 (5 bases). CDR1 and CDR2 from the germline V gene are SGHRS and YFSETQ. Trimming cost V 4 bases and J 6 bases, with 11 bases left between them. The CDR3 has 13 amino acids. The chain's CDR3 is CASSPDGGQPQHF. DNA of the CDR3: TGCGCCAGCAGCCCGGACGGGGGTCAGCCCCAGCATTTT.

This clone was seen only a few times. The chain couples TRBV5-1 to TRBJ2-3; 10 bases fit TRBD2. Germline CDR1 SGHRS, CDR2 YFSETQ. The CDR3 is 15 amino acids. Unmatched junction bases numbered 5, after V lost 1 base and J lost 6 bases. The CDR3 nucleotides are TGCGCCAGCAGCTTGTCTAGCGGGAGCTACGATACGCAGTATTTT. Translated: CASSLSSGSYDTQYF.

CDR3: CASSGTPNQPQHF. The CDR3 DNA sequence: TGTGCCAGTAGTGGGACTCCCAATCAGCCCCAGCATTTT. The rearrangement joins TRBV19 to TRBJ1-5, with D perhaps matching TRBD1 (5 bases). Germline V gene sequence: CDR1 LNHDA, CDR2 SQIVND (reference sequence). CDR3 size: 13 residues. Deletions cut 5 bases from V and 3 bases from J, with 8 bases between. Together with reference TRBV19 and TRBJ1-5, the CDR3 gives the full variable domain: DGGITQSPKYLFRKEGQNVTLSCEQNLNHDAMYWYRQDPGQGLRLIYYSQIVNDFQKGDIAEGYSVSREKKESFPLTVTSAQKNPTAFYLCASSGTPNQPQHFGDGTRLSIL.

This clone was recorded a few times. This rearrangement joins TRBV4-1 to TRBJ2-2, with TRBD1 matching 7 bases. The CDR3 runs 19 residues. The ends lost 2 bases at V and 4 bases at J; junction bases unmatched: 16. Germline V lookup: CDR1 MGHRA, CDR2 YSYEKL. The CDR3 DNA is TGCGCCAGCAGCCAAAGCCGCTCAAGAGGGGGCGCGAGCACCGGGGAGCTGTTTTTT. Its translation is CASSQSRSRGGASTGELFF.

The chain joins TRBV6-1 to TRBJ1-1; D unresolved. The V gene lost 8 bases and the J gene lost 1 base, with 11 bases spanning the gap. Germline V lookup: CDR1 MNHNS, CDR2 SASEGT. This CDR3 has 13 residues. The CDR3 loop reads CASVLLTNTEAFF. CDR3 sequence (DNA): TGTGCCAGCGTTCTATTAACGAACACTGAAGCTTTCTTT.

The chain is built from TRBV11-2 and TRBJ2-7, with 7 bases fitting TRBD1. Per germline, CDR1 SGHAT and CDR2 FQNNGV. The CDR3 runs 13 residues. Trimming removed 1 base from V and 3 bases from J; junction bases left unmatched: 0. The CDR3 region has the DNA TGTGCCAGCAGCTTAGGGACAGGCTACGAGCAGTACTTC. Translation gives CASSLGTGYEQYF.

This sequence joins TRBV19 and TRBJ2-1; 8 bases line up with TRBD1. CDR1 LNHDA and CDR2 SQIVND come from the germline V gene (reference sequence). This CDR3 spans 16 amino acids. V dropped 4 bases and J dropped 2; count of bases not matched to a gene: 7. DNA of the CDR3: TGTGCCAGTAGTACCGGGGGACAGGCGCCCTACAATGAGCAGTTCTTC. Encoded protein: CASSTGGQAPYNEQFF.

This clone showed up just a few times. V gene TRBV6-6 combines with J gene TRBJ2-3, with 10 nucleotides matching TRBD1. The CDR3 sequence is 14 residues long. In germline, CDR1 is MNHNY, CDR2 SVGAGI (reference sequence). V was pared by 6 bases and J by 5 bases, with 5 bases of the junction left unmatched. CDR3 sequence reads: CASRPTGGQDTQYF. CDR3 bases: TGTGCCAGCAGACCGACAGGGGGCCAAGATACGCAGTATTTT.

The chain carries TRBV18 and TRBJ1-2; TRBD1 aligns across 7 bases. Germline V gene data show CDR1 as KGHSH and CDR2 as LQKENI. V lost 6 bases and J lost 0; bases outside the gene matches: 7. This CDR3 is built from 15 residues. The CDR3 DNA is TGTGCCAGCTCCCGGGGGACAGAGGCTAACTATGGCTACACCTTC. Its translation is CASSRGTEANYGYTF.

This clone came up a few times. The junction departs from the called germline gene at one end, perhaps through a read error. This chain uses TRBV5-6 with TRBJ1-2, with D perhaps matching TRBD1 (6 bases). This CDR3 has 14 amino acids. Per the germline V gene, CDR1 is SGHDT and CDR2 is YYEEEE. The CDR3 spells CASSLDRPAYGYTF. The CDR3 DNA sequence: TGTGCCAGCAGTTTGGACAGACCTGCCTATGGCTACACCTTC.

This chain joins TRBV11-2 and TRBJ2-3; 7 nucleotides line up with TRBD1. The germline gives CDR1 SGHAT, CDR2 FQNNGV. This CDR3 has 16 residues. V shed 5 bases and J 1 base; nucleotides not matched to a gene: 9. The CDR3 DNA follows: TGTGCCAGCAGCGCCAGGGGGAGATTGGGCACAGATACGCAGTATTTT. Residues: CASSARGRLGTDTQYF.

This chain uses TRBV7-6 with TRBJ2-2, with a possible D match to TRBD1 (5 bases). The CDR3 is made up of 15 amino acids. V lost 5 bases, J lost 5 bases, and 15 bases lay in between. Germline assignment: CDR1 SGHVS and CDR2 FNYEAQ. The CDR3 sequence: CASSKDSPGTGELFF. CDR3 sequence (DNA): TGTGCCAGCAGCAAAGACAGCCCCGGGACCGGGGAGCTGTTTTTT. Combining the CDR3 with reference TRBV7-6 and TRBJ2-2 gives the whole variable domain GAGVSQSPRYKVTKRGQDVALRCDPISGHVSLYWYRQALGQGPEFLTYFNYEAQQDKSGLPNDRFSAERPEGSISTLTIQRTEQRDSAMYRCASSKDSPGTGELFFGEGSRLTVL.

This clone was detected a few times. The V and J genes are TRBV5-1 and TRBJ2-7; 8 nucleotides agree with TRBD1. The J segment lost 3 bases and the V segment lost 4 bases, leaving 12 bases of the junction unmatched. The CDR3 is 16 residues long. CDR1 SGHRS and CDR2 YFSETQ come from the germline V gene. For the CDR3, the DNA is TGCGCCAGCAGCCCGTCGTTAAAGACAGGGGTCTACGAGCAGTACTTC. Amino acids: CASSPSLKTGVYEQYF.

This clone was seen more than once but under ten times. The CDR3 sequence: CAWSVQGIGNTIYF. CDR3 DNA: TGTGCCTGGAGTGTACAGGGAATTGGAAACACCATATATTTT. This rearrangement joins TRBV30 to TRBJ1-3, with a tentative D call TRBD1 (6 bases). The V end was cut by 0 bases, the J end by 3 bases, with 9 bases between. Germline values: CDR1 GTSNPN, CDR2 SVGIG (reference sequence). CDR3 size: 14 residues.